This T cell receptor (beta chain) was sequenced for a study of cytotoxic CD8 clonotypes in ibrutinib-treated CLL. Whole-study context: Mean productive templates were approximately 240,000; mean productive rearrangements were about 90,000.

The CDR3 has 19 residues. Germline CDR1 and CDR2: SGDLS and YYNGEE. V lost 4 bases and J 0 bases, leaving 20 bases between the germline ends. TCRdb's table, derived via immunoSEQ multiplex PCR, lists solely in-frame clones and lacks some. The table shows 250,000 to 350,000 clones, with around 77% occurring only once. The TCR sequence derives from a human donor with chronic lymphocytic leukemia. The sequencing here drew on PBMCs, taken at disease progression, from a patient treated with ibrutinib. The chain employs TRBV9 and TRBJ2-6; tentatively, D is TRBD1 or TRBD2 (6 bases each). The CDR3 bases are TGTGCCAGCAGCAAGTCTTGGGGGGCATCTGGCTCTGGGGCCAACGTCCTGACTTTC. Translating it yields CASSKSWGASGSGANVLTF.